This T cell receptor (beta chain) was profiled in a study of CD8 T cells in Susac syndrome. Random hexamers were used to reverse transcribe the RNA input (roughly 0.5 to 1 ug). Across 54 Vbeta and 13 Jbeta, TCR beta CDR3 was amplified with immunoSEQ multiplex PCR. TCRdb re-analysed the immunoSEQ multiplex PCR reads in MiXCR, keeping a single row per CDR3 protein. Here the sample spans around 150,000 distinct CDR3 sequences, 95% being singletons. Germline assignment: CDR1 SGHAT and CDR2 FQNNGV. CDR3 length equals 15 residues. Trimming left V 4 bases short and J 2 bases short, with 13 bases between. This clonotype was sampled from a human donor with Susac syndrome. The V call is TRBV11-2, the J call TRBJ2-3; TRBD2 is a possible D gene (6 bases). The sequenced material came from CD8+ T cells from PBMCs. The CDR3 DNA reads TGTGCCAGCAGCTGGACTACGACAATCACAGATACGCAGTATTTT. It yields the protein CASSWTTTITDTQYF.